This T cell receptor (beta chain) is drawn from a study of blood T cell repertoires in COVID-19. At the level of the study: The analysed material was cDNA or gDNA that came from T cells, B-cell-depleted T cells, or PBMCs.

Profiling relied on immunoSEQ multiplex PCR, and the TCRdb table lists in-frame clones only, not all of them. This table has 95,000 to 100,000 clones, 84% appearing once. V lost 2 bases to trimming and J lost 5 bases, with 7 bases between them. Germline loops: CDR1 SEHNR, CDR2 FQNEAQ (reference sequence). The CDR3 runs 12 residues. The rearrangement links TRBV7-9 to TRBJ2-7, with D maybe TRBD2 (5 bases). This TCR was sampled from a human donor in a cohort sampled during active COVID-19. The sequenced sample was peripheral blood. CDR3 sequence: CASSLSGDEQYF. CDR3 bases: TGTGCCAGCAGCTTATCCGGGGACGAGCAGTACTTC.